This T cell receptor (beta chain) stems from a study of naive and memory T cell subsets. Study conclusions and caveats: Especially in CD8 cells, naive repertoires contained a few larger clonotypes, possibly CD45RA-re-expressing memory cells.

Two oligonucleotides, mixed equimolar, formed the beta constant-region primer covering TRBC1 and TRBC2. Ligated cDNA was amplified by four rounds of PCR with nested alpha and beta constant-region primers and SP2. Via MiXCR, TCRdb re-called the UMI-ligation and nested PCR reads, giving one row per CDR3 protein. The sample lists about 100,000 distinct CDR3 sequences; more than 12% were seen once. The CDR3 is 12 amino acids. V was pared by 9 bases and J by 6 bases, with 6 bases of the junction left unmatched. CDR1 is SEHNR and CDR2 is FQNEAQ in the germline V gene (reference sequence). There are a few counts of this clonotype. The antigen is unknown.

The receptor's source is a human donor in good health. Sequencing was performed on naive CD8+ T cells from blood. This chain connects TRBV7-9 to TRBJ2-7, with 9 bases fitting TRBD1. In nucleotides, the CDR3 is TGTGCCAGTAGGGACAGGGAATCCGAGCAGTACTTC. Its protein is CASRDRESEQYF. Full variable domain (missing parts from reference TRBV7-9 and TRBJ2-7): DTGVSQNPRHKITKRGQNVTFRCDPISEHNRLYWYRQTLGQGPEFLTYFQNEAQLEKSRLLSDRFSAERPKGSFSTLEIQRTEQGDSAMYLCASRDRESEQYFGPGTRLTVT.